This T cell receptor (beta chain) was profiled in a study of post-analysis software for immune sequencing data. The wider study: Patients with relapsing-remitting, secondary progressive and progressive-relapsing multiple sclerosis courses were all represented.

Germline V lookup: CDR1 SGHTA, CDR2 FQGNSA. V dropped 4 bases and J dropped 6; count of bases not matched to a gene: 8. The CDR3 loop spans 17 amino acids. Researchers reported that TCR beta cDNA libraries carried unique molecular identifiers. With about 0.9 to 11 million T cells as the source, some 510,000 cDNA molecules resulted. Via MiXCR, TCRdb re-called the PCR reads, giving one row per CDR3 protein. Altogether over 700,000 distinct CDR3 sequences are present, 25% to 30% being singletons, with the ten largest covering about 0.5%. Study-wide findings and caveats: Under F measure analysis, samples from one preparation batch co-clustered strongly. In multiple sclerosis, normalized Chao1 diversity was significantly below that of controls. Compared with controls, patients had more of five TRBV segments, including TRBV5-6, TRBV5-1 and TRBV20-1.

This clonotype was counted only a few times. Its antigen is still unknown. Material for sequencing was blood. The gene calls are TRBV7-2 and TRBJ2-1, with TRBD2 matching over 14 bases. This TCR was sampled from a girl aged 5 to 17 with multiple sclerosis. CDR3 sequence: CASSSRLAGGLINEQFF. CDR3 bases: TGTGCCAGCAGCTCACGACTAGCGGGGGGGCTAATCAATGAGCAGTTCTTC.